These T cell receptor beta chains were read from a single sample in a study of blood T cell repertoires in COVID-19. Sequencing used immunoSEQ multiplex PCR; TCRdb keeps in-frame clones, though not all of them. The sample lists approximately 360,000 clones, about 90% occurring once. The source material was PBMCs or T cells enriched from blood (not recorded which). The receptors here all came from a man between 35 and 55 years old in a cohort exposed to, infected with or recovered from COVID-19 (not recorded which). The CDR3 runs from the conserved cysteine through the conserved F or W. Fields, in order: V gene, D gene, J gene, clone size, CDR3 DNA, CDR3 protein. A D gene is named only where the DNA matches it firmly. Rows give clone size only sometimes, using once, few, many, or a class for an expanded clone.

TRBV6-1,.,TRBJ1-5,.,TGTGCCAGCAGTGAATACGAGGTGGGGCCCCAGCATTTT,CASSEYEVGPQHF
TRBV10-3,TRBD1,TRBJ2-7,.,TGTGCCATCAGTGCCTTACAGGGGTACGAGCAGTACTTC,CAISALQGYEQYF
TRBV20-1,.,TRBJ2-1,.,TGCAGTGCTAGTAGAGCGGGTTACAATGAGCAGTTCTTC,CSASRAGYNEQFF
TRBV4-2,TRBD2,TRBJ2-2,.,TGTGCCAGCAGCCAAGATCCTAGCGGGAACACCGGGGAGCTGTTTTTT,CASSQDPSGNTGELFF
TRBV9,.,TRBJ2-7,.,TGTGCCAGCAGTGTGTCTCAGGGTCTCTACGAGCAGTACTTC,CASSVSQGLYEQYF
TRBV28,TRBD1,TRBJ1-4,.,TGTGCCAGCAGTCTTGGACAGGGGTGGGAAAAACTGTTTTTT,CASSLGQGWEKLFF
TRBV7-3,.,TRBJ2-7,.,TGTGCCAGCAGTGGGGAGCGAACCTACGAGCAGTACTTC,CASSGERTYEQYF
TRBV6-5,.,TRBJ2-3,.,TGTGCCAGCAGTTACTTGCGGGGATTCTACACAGATACGCAGTATTTT,CASSYLRGFYTDTQYF
TRBV27,.,TRBJ1-2,once,TGTGCCAGCAGTTTATCGGCAGGCGTTAACTATGGCTACACCTTC,CASSLSAGVNYGYTF
TRBV25-1,.,TRBJ2-3,.,TGTGCCAGCAGTGTGGAGCGGGGCACAGATACGCAGTATTTT,CASSVERGTDTQYF
TRBV6-5,.,TRBJ1-5,.,TGTGCCAGCAGTTACGCACAGGGTGGCAATCAGCCCCAGCATTTT,CASSYAQGGNQPQHF
TRBV5-1,.,TRBJ1-5,once,TGCGCCAGCAGCTTCTTCGGGGATCAGCCCCAGCATTTT,CASSFFGDQPQHF
TRBV29-1,TRBD1,TRBJ1-1,.,TGCAGCGCCAAACAGGGGACTGAAGCTTTCTTT,CSAKQGTEAFF
TRBV5-1,.,TRBJ1-1,.,TGCGCCAGCAGCCGAGGGTCCTTTAACCTGAACACTGAAGCTTTCTTT,CASSRGSFNLNTEAFF
TRBV27,.,TRBJ2-3,.,TGTGCCAGCAGTTTATTAAACACAGATACGCAGTATTTT,CASSLLNTDTQYF
TRBV4-2,.,TRBJ1-5,.,TGTGCCAGCAGCCAAGACGCACAGGGTCAGCCCCAGCATTTT,CASSQDAQGQPQHF
TRBV5-1,.,TRBJ1-1,.,TGCGCCAGCAGCCCGACGGCCCCAGGGAACACTGAAGCTTTCTTT,CASSPTAPGNTEAFF
TRBV7-8,TRBD1,TRBJ1-1,.,TGTGCCAGCAGCCGAACGCCAGGGGGCACTGAAGCTTTCTTT,CASSRTPGGTEAFF
TRBV29-1,TRBD2,TRBJ2-1,.,TGCAGCGCCTCATTAGCGGGAGGGCCCAATGAGCAGTTCTTC,CSASLAGGPNEQFF
TRBV10-1,TRBD2,TRBJ2-5,.,TGCGCCAGCAGTGATCGCGGACTAGGGTTCGGGACCCAGTACTTC,CASSDRGLGFGTQYF
TRBV4-1,.,TRBJ2-1,.,TGCGCCAGCAGCCAAGTTGCTGGCAGGGCCAATGAGCAGTTCTTC,CASSQVAGRANEQFF
TRBV4-1,TRBD1,TRBJ2-2,.,TGCGCCAGCAGCCTTAGCAGGGGGCGGGTCGGGGAGCTGTTTTTT,CASSLSRGRVGELFF
TRBV6-5,TRBD2,TRBJ2-2,.,TGTGCCAGCAGAACTAGCGGGAGTAAAGGGGAGCTGTTTTTT,CASRTSGSKGELFF
TRBV6-5,TRBD2,TRBJ2-3,.,TGTGCCAGCAGCGGGGGGAGTGCAGATACGCAGTATTTT,CASSGGSADTQYF
TRBV2,TRBD2,TRBJ2-2,.,TGTGCCAGCGCTGGGACTAGCGCTAACACCGGGGAGCTGTTTTTT,CASAGTSANTGELFF
TRBV7-9,.,TRBJ2-7,.,TGTGCCAGCAGCTCATCGGAGGCGAACTACGAGCAGTACTTC,CASSSSEANYEQYF
TRBV7-9,.,TRBJ1-5,.,TGTGCCAGCAGCTTAGGCGATCAGCCCCAGCATTTT,CASSLGDQPQHF
TRBV30,TRBD1,TRBJ2-3,.,TGTGCCTGGAGGCACGCTAGGGACAGGTTCACAGATACGCAGTATTTT,CAWRHARDRFTDTQYF
TRBV4-1,TRBD1,TRBJ1-5,once,TGCGCCAGCAGCCAAGAGAGAGGGGGCGTTCAGCCCCAGCATTTT,CASSQERGGVQPQHF
TRBV7-9,TRBD1,TRBJ1-6,few,TGTGCCAGCAGTTGGACAGGGCGCTATTCACCCCTCCACTTT,CASSWTGRYSPLHF
TRBV5-8,.,TRBJ1-1,.,TGTGCCAGCAGCTCTCAGATGAACACTGAAGCTTTCTTT,CASSSQMNTEAFF
TRBV15,.,TRBJ2-1,once,TGTGCCACCAGCAGAGGGGGGAGGAACAATGAGCAGTTCTTC,CATSRGGRNNEQFF
TRBV6-5,TRBD1,TRBJ2-3,.,TGTGCCAGCAGTTACGAGGGCAGGGGGCCTGGAGATACGCAGTATTTT,CASSYEGRGPGDTQYF
TRBV4-2,.,TRBJ2-7,.,TGTGCCAGCAGCCAAGACAGGGCGGACGAGCAGTACTTC,CASSQDRADEQYF
TRBV2,.,TRBJ1-5,.,TGTGCCAGCAGTCGGACAGACCAGCGGGACCCCCAGCATTTT,CASSRTDQRDPQHF
TRBV24-1,TRBD2,TRBJ2-1,.,TGTGCCACCAGTGATTTGCGCCTAGCGGGAGGCGGCTCCTACAATGAGCAGTTCTTC,CATSDLRLAGGGSYNEQFF
TRBV4-2,TRBD1,TRBJ1-4,.,TGTGCCAGCAGCCAAGAAAGGGGCAGGGGGTTTGAAAAACTGTTTTTT,CASSQERGRGFEKLFF
TRBV19,.,TRBJ1-1,once,TGTGCCAGTAGTATATTTGTCAGGGACACTGAAGCTTTCTTT,CASSIFVRDTEAFF
TRBV30,.,TRBJ2-7,few,TGTGCCTGGAGTTTGTGGGACGGGAGCTACGAGCAGTACTTC,CAWSLWDGSYEQYF
TRBV7-2,TRBD2,TRBJ2-2,.,TGTGCCAGCAGCTTACTAACTAGCGGAAACACCGGGGAGCTGTTTTTT,CASSLLTSGNTGELFF
TRBV2,.,TRBJ2-1,once,TGTGCCAGCAGCCCCTCTAGCGAGGTGTGGTTTAAGCAGTTCTTC,CASSPSSEVWFKQFF
TRBV5-1,TRBD2,TRBJ2-1,.,TGCGCCAGCAGCTTGGGCGGCGGGAGCGGTCCCAATGAGCAGTTCTTC,CASSLGGGSGPNEQFF
TRBV29-1,TRBD1,TRBJ2-7,once,TGCAGCGGGGACAGGGACTCCTACGAGCAGTACTTC,CSGDRDSYEQYF
TRBV27,TRBD1,TRBJ1-1,.,TGTGCCAGCAGTCCGGCTGACAGGGGAGGAGAAGCTTTCTTT,CASSPADRGGEAFF
TRBV5-1,TRBD1,TRBJ2-7,.,TGCGCCAGCCGTACAGGGGACGAGCAGTACTTC,CASRTGDEQYF
TRBV10-2,.,TRBJ1-1,.,TGCGCCAGCAGTGAGGACGGGTTCAAGGCTTTCTTT,CASSEDGFKAFF
TRBV6-5,TRBD1,TRBJ2-2,.,TGTGCCAGCAGTTCGGGACAGGGGAACACCGGGGAGCTGTTTTTT,CASSSGQGNTGELFF
TRBV10-1,.,TRBJ1-1,.,TGCGCCAGCAGTGAGCCCTCTGGGCTGAAGCTTTCTTGG,CASSEPSGLKLSW
TRBV2,TRBD1,TRBJ1-1,.,TGTGCCAGAGGTCGAAGACAGGGGAACACTGAAGCTTTCTTT,CARGRRQGNTEAFF
TRBV2,TRBD1,TRBJ1-1,.,TGTGCCAGCAGCGTCCAGGGGGCTTGGACTGAAGCTTTCTTT,CASSVQGAWTEAFF
TRBV7-9,TRBD2,TRBJ2-1,many,TGTGCCAGCAGCCCCGAACTAGCGGGAGGGAGGCAGTTCTTC,CASSPELAGGRQFF
TRBV4-1,TRBD2,TRBJ2-1,.,TGCGCCAGCAGCCAAGAAGGGCTAGCGGGAGGCTATGAGCAGTTCTTC,CASSQEGLAGGYEQFF
TRBV7-2,.,TRBJ1-2,.,TGTGCCAGCAGCACCGTAGACAGTTCCTATGGCTACACCTTC,CASSTVDSSYGYTF